What follows is one T cell receptor (beta chain) and its context. Its specificity is not known. The CDR3 covers 15 residues. Trimming cost V 5 bases and J 3 bases, with 16 bases left between them. The germline CDR1 and CDR2 sequences are SGHVS and FQNEAQ. This sample was taken from a study of vaccination and CD4 T cells after COVID-19. Across the study: Overlapping SARS-CoV-2, HCoV-NL63, HCoV-OC43 and HCoV-229E spike peptides were used to stimulate cells.

The sample's time point: late sampling 161 to 241 days after vaccination in a few convalescent patients. Noted treatment: roughly 10-day PBMC culture with coronavirus spike peptide pools or control peptides (ViraFEST assay). Once peptide pools had expanded antigen-specific T cells, ViraFEST sequenced TCRs. Cultures used more than 1.5 million PBMCs per well, 9 to 10 IU/ml IL-2 and about 9.9 ug/ml peptides. Cultured CD4+ T cells had their DNA profiled by the Oncomine TCR Beta short-read assay. Each CDR3 protein is one row after TCRdb ran MiXCR on the PCR reads. This sample has 20,000 to 25,000 distinct CDR3 sequences; about 40% occur once, and the top ten carry 4% to 5%.

The clonotype comes from a human donor who had recovered from COVID-19. The chain links TRBV7-8 to TRBJ1-2; weak D call: TRBD1 (5 bases). The sample was CD4+ T cells from blood, cultured in vitro, taken about 7 months after SARS-CoV-2 vaccination. CDR3 sequence: CASSRGGVSYYGYTF. The CDR3 region has the DNA TGTGCCAGCAGCAGGGGCGGGGTCTCCTACTATGGCTACACCTTC. The full variable domain, rest sourced from reference TRBV7-8 and TRBJ1-2, is GAGVSQSPRYKVAKRGQDVALRCDPISGHVSLFWYQQALGQGPEFLTYFQNEAQLDKSGLPSDRFFAERPEGSVSTLKIQRTQQEDSAVYLCASSRGGVSYYGYTFGSGTRLTVV.